This TCR beta chain was identified in a study of cytomegalovirus exposure and HLA in healthy donors. The PCR used 60 Vbeta and 13 Jbeta primers. The method was immunoSEQ multiplex PCR; TCRdb's version includes in-frame clones alone and lacks a portion of them. The table has 150,000 to 200,000 clones, about 82% seen once. The germline CDR1 and CDR2 sequences are MNHEY and SMNVEV (reference sequence). This CDR3 has 13 residues. The gene calls are TRBV27 and TRBJ2-5; tentative D call: TRBD1 (6 bases). The J call may not be correct, given that the DNA end is closer to TRBJ2-7. The sequenced sample consisted of PBMCs. The clonotype was recovered from a female donor in good health and CMV-seronegative. In DNA form, the CDR3 reads TGTGCCAGCAGCCGGACAGCCTCCTACGAGCAGTACTTC. Translation: CASSRTASYEQYF.